Listed here are 32 T cell receptor beta chains from one sample, sequenced in a study of T cells expressing NK-cell markers. TCRdb reanalyzed the 5' RACE reads and collapses them to one entry per CDR3 protein, without DNA. The table lists about 550,000 distinct CDR3 sequences, with under 4.5% in the top ten. The sample was blood T cells: a sorted CD56 or NKG2C T cell subset, CD4+ or CD8+ T cells, or bulk PBMC T cells (not recorded which). The source of these receptors is a man aged 18 to 30 in good health.

This chain uses TRBV20-1 with TRBJ1-5. Germline V lookup: CDR1 DFQATT, CDR2 SNEGSKA (reference sequence). There are 18 residues in the CDR3. The CDR3 here is CSARDPGAGLLISQPQHF.

The V and J genes are TRBV3-1 and TRBJ1-1; lacking DNA, the TRBD1 call made by TCRdb goes unchecked. CDR1 is LGHDT and CDR2 is YNNKEL in the germline V gene (reference sequence). The CDR3 spans 15 residues. CDR3 amino acids: CASSQDPGQDTEAFF.

The rearrangement links TRBV6-5 to TRBJ1-4. Germline loops: CDR1 MNHEY, CDR2 SVGAGI. The CDR3 consists of 16 residues. The CDR3: CASSPNSPGFNEKLFF.

The chain uses TRBV7-9 and TRBJ2-5; TCRdb's D gene call, TRBD1, goes unchecked for lack of DNA. The CDR3 totals 15 residues. Germline-derived CDR1 and CDR2 are SEHNR and FQNEAQ (reference sequence). The CDR3 region is CASSFPRGEQETQYF.

The rearrangement uses TRBV12-3 or TRBV12-4 and TRBJ2-1. The CDR3 length is 16 residues. The CDR3 sequence is CASSIEDRRSYNEQFF.

This chain uses TRBV10-3 with TRBJ1-6; the D gene TCRdb calls, TRBD1, cannot be checked with no DNA. The CDR3 has 13 residues. CDR1 is ENHRY and CDR2 is SYGVKD in the germline V gene. CDR3 amino acids: CAIRTVLNSPLHF.

The chain combines TRBV15 with TRBJ2-1; without DNA, the TCRdb call of TRBD1 cannot be checked. The CDR3 loop spans 17 amino acids. Germline V CDR1 and CDR2: LNHNV, YYDKDF (reference sequence). This CDR3 is CATSRPQGTRSYNEQFF.

The V gene is TRBV6-1, the J gene TRBJ2-3; TCRdb returns TRBD2, unconfirmable since there is no DNA. The germline V gene has CDR1 MNHNS and CDR2 SASEGT. There are 11 residues in the CDR3. The CDR3 is CASTEVGGKYF.

This chain connects TRBV12-3 or TRBV12-4 to TRBJ1-6. The CDR3 extends over 14 amino acids. CDR3 in amino acids: CASRPRRDNSPLHF.

This CDR3 is CASSTGGGVINNEQFF. The chain has TRBV6-2 or TRBV6-3 and TRBJ2-1; TCRdb returns TRBD1, unconfirmable since there is no DNA. Per the germline V gene, CDR1 is MNHEY and CDR2 is SVGEGT. The CDR3 loop spans 16 amino acids.

The chain links TRBV12-3 or TRBV12-4 to TRBJ2-5; there is no DNA to check the TCRdb D call of TRBD1. The CDR3 loop spans 17 amino acids. CDR3 sequence: CASSLGGEGTEEETQYF.

V and J are TRBV24-1 and TRBJ1-1; TCRdb's D call, TRBD1, is unchecked because there is no DNA. The CDR3 runs to 13 residues. In germline, CDR1 is KGHDR, CDR2 SFDVKD. This CDR3 reads CATQGAANTEAFF.

The chain uses TRBV7-2 and TRBJ2-3; checking the TCRdb D call of TRBD1 is not possible without DNA. CDR3 length: 15 amino acids. CDR1 and CDR2 from the germline V gene are SGHTA and FQGNSA. The CDR3: CASSLANRGSDTQYF.

This chain joins TRBV7-9 and TRBJ2-5; with no DNA, the TCRdb D assignment of TRBD2 cannot be verified. This CDR3 has 15 amino acids. In germline, CDR1 is SEHNR, CDR2 FQNEAQ (reference sequence). The CDR3 here is CASSPSASDQETQYF.

The V and J genes are TRBV5-1 and TRBJ2-1; TCRdb indicates TRBD2, and absent DNA this call remains unverified. This CDR3 is built from 16 residues. Looked up from germline, CDR1 is SGHRS and CDR2 is YFSETQ. The CDR3 loop reads CASSLGPARLLNEQFF.

V is TRBV14 and J is TRBJ2-7; TCRdb returns TRBD1, unconfirmable since there is no DNA. Germline CDR1 and CDR2: SGHDN and FVKESK. CDR3 size: 13 residues. The CDR3 region is CASSRRVPDEQYF.

The chain has TRBV4-3 and TRBJ2-2; checking the TCRdb D call of TRBD2 is not possible without DNA. The CDR3 has 19 amino acids. CDR1 and CDR2 from the germline V gene are LGHNA and YSLEER. CDR3 amino acids: CASSQAGLAGEADTGELFF.

The V gene is TRBV5-1, the J gene TRBJ2-5; TCRdb gives TRBD2 as the D gene, but with no DNA this cannot be confirmed. The CDR3 extends over 15 amino acids. The germline gives CDR1 SGHRS, CDR2 YFSETQ. The CDR3 sequence is CASSLAGGGEETQYF.

The rearrangement links TRBV5-6 to TRBJ2-3; TCRdb proposes TRBD2, but this gene call is untestable without DNA. Germline loops: CDR1 SGHDT, CDR2 YYEEEE. The CDR3 runs 16 residues. CDR3 region: CASSWVGLAKGDTQYF.

The chain is built from TRBV7-8 and TRBJ2-1; TCRdb's assignment of TRBD2 cannot be checked, as there is no DNA. The CDR3 is made up of 14 amino acids. Germline V gene data show CDR1 as SGHVS and CDR2 as FQNEAQ. Here the CDR3 reads CASNPRGRTNEQFF. Full variable domain (missing parts from reference TRBV7-8 and TRBJ2-1): GAGVSQSPRYKVAKRGQDVALRCDPISGHVSLFWYQQALGQGPEFLTYFQNEAQLDKSGLPSDRFFAERPEGSVSTLKIQRTQQEDSAVYLCASNPRGRTNEQFFGPGTRLTVL.

This rearrangement joins TRBV5-1 to TRBJ2-5; TCRdb's D call of TRBD2 is untestable without DNA. The CDR3 totals 15 residues. The germline CDR1 and CDR2 sequences are SGHRS and YFSETQ. The CDR3: CASSQTLAGGETQYF. The full variable domain, in which reference TRBV5-1 and TRBJ2-5 provide the parts outside the CDR3, is KAGVTQTPRYLIKTRGQQVTLSCSPISGHRSVSWYQQTPGQGLQFLFEYFSETQRNKGNFPGRFSGRQFSNSRSEMNVSTLELGDSALYLCASSQTLAGGETQYFGPGTRLLVL.

J is TRBJ1-3 and V is TRBV28. Germline V gene sequence: CDR1 MDHEN, CDR2 SYDVKM. The CDR3 has 16 amino acids. CDR3 amino acids: CASSLTFEYSGNTIYF. Looking up the rest from reference TRBV28 and TRBJ1-3 gives the full variable domain: DVKVTQSSRYLVKRTGEKVFLECVQDMDHENMFWYRQDPGLGLRLIYFSYDVKMKEKGDIPEGYSVSREKKERFSLILESASTNQTSMYLCASSLTFEYSGNTIYFGEGSWLTVV.

V and J are TRBV11-2 and TRBJ1-4; TCRdb proposes TRBD1, but this gene call is untestable without DNA. The CDR3 totals 14 residues. Per the germline V gene, CDR1 is SGHAT and CDR2 is FQNNGV. The CDR3 is CASSLIRGSEKLFF.

The chain carries TRBV6-5 and TRBJ1-5; there is no DNA to check the TCRdb D call of TRBD1. CDR1 MNHEY and CDR2 SVGAGI come from the germline V gene. CDR3 length: 15 residues. CDR3 sequence: CASGKGRQNNQPQHF.

This chain links TRBV7-9 with TRBJ2-3; TCRdb names TRBD2, which stays unverified in the absence of DNA. CDR1 is SEHNR, CDR2 FQNEAQ, per germline (reference sequence). The CDR3 totals 13 residues. The CDR3 is CARQTGPSDTQYF.

The CDR3 is CASSLDPGGGQPQHF. The chain employs TRBV11-2 and TRBJ1-5; without DNA, the TCRdb call of TRBD1 cannot be checked. The CDR3 length is 15 residues. CDR1 SGHAT and CDR2 FQNNGV come from the germline V gene.

The chain recombines TRBV5-1 with TRBJ1-1; as DNA is missing, the TRBD1 call by TCRdb cannot be tested. The germline CDR1 and CDR2 sequences are SGHRS and YFSETQ. The length of the CDR3 is 17 residues. The CDR3: CASSLTYDRVSSTEAFF.

The chain carries TRBV10-1 and TRBJ2-1. The CDR3 covers 15 residues. Germline V gene lookup returns CDR1 WNHNN and CDR2 SYGVQD (reference sequence). CDR3 region: CASSVGISSYNEQFF.

The chain has TRBV29-1 and TRBJ2-7; TCRdb proposes TRBD2, but this gene call is untestable without DNA. The CDR3 is 16 residues long. CDR1 is SQVTM, CDR2 ANQGSEA, per germline. The CDR3 protein is CSVGPRLAGDGGEQYF.

The chain joins TRBV12-3 or TRBV12-4 to TRBJ2-2; there is no DNA to check the TCRdb D call of TRBD1. The CDR3 consists of 17 residues. This chain's CDR3 is CASSTGGTGVGTGELFF.

The chain carries TRBV28 and TRBJ1-2; no DNA is available, so the TRBD1 call from TCRdb remains unchecked. The CDR3 is 11 amino acids. Germline lookup yields CDR1 MDHEN and CDR2 SYDVKM. CDR3 sequence: CATGGNDGYTF.

The rearrangement links TRBV6-5 to TRBJ2-5; as DNA is missing, the TRBD2 call by TCRdb cannot be tested. CDR1 and CDR2 (germline): MNHEY, SVGAGI. There are 14 residues in the CDR3. CDR3: CASSSSWEVETQYF.